This T cell receptor (beta chain) was profiled in a study of blood T cell repertoires in COVID-19. On the study more broadly: Acute and convalescent COVID-19 samples came from the United States, Italy and Spain.

From germline, CDR1 is LNHDA and CDR2 SQIVND (reference sequence). V dropped 6 bases and J dropped 4; count of bases not matched to a gene: 8. The CDR3 totals 15 residues. TCRdb keeps only in-frame clones here, not all; method: immunoSEQ multiplex PCR. The data hold 40,000 to 55,000 clones, with around 80% observed a single time. The receptor comes from a man aged 35 to 55 with acute or convalescent COVID-19. The V and J genes are TRBV19 and TRBJ2-2; TRBD1 matches 7 bases. Sequencing input: peripheral blood. Here the CDR3 reads CASRETGSGTGELFF. CDR3 coding DNA: TGTGCCAGTAGAGAGACAGGGAGTGGCACCGGGGAGCTGTTTTTT.